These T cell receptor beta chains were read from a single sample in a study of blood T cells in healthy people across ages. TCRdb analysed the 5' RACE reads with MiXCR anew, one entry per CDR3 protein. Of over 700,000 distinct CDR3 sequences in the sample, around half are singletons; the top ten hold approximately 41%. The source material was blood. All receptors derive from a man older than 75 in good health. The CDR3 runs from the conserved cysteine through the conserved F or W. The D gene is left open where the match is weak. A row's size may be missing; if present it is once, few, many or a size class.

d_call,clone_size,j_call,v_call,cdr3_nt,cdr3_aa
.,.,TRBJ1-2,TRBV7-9,TGTGCCAGCAGCCCATCTGTTGGCTACACCTTC,CASSPSVGYTF
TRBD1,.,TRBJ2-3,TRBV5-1,TGCGCCAGCAGCTTGGGCTCAGCGGGACAGGGACACAGATACGCGTATTTT,CASSLGSAGQGHRYAYF
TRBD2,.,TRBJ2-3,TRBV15,TGTGCCACCAGCAGTCAGCGGGAGGGCGGGCACAGATACGCGTATTTT,CATSSQREGGHRYAYF
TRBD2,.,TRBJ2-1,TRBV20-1,TGCAGTGCTGACCCCGAAGCGGGAGGGGACGCGAATGAGCAGTTCTTC,CSADPEAGGDANEQFF
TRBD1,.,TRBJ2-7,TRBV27,TGTGCCAGCAGCTATCGGGACAGGAGGGAGCAGTACTTC,CASSYRDRREQYF
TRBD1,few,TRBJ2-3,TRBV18,TGTGCCAGCTCACGGGACAGGGAGACGGATACGCAGTATTTT,CASSRDRETDTQYF
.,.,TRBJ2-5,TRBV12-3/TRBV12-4,TGTGCCAGCAGTTTGACGGGGCAGAAGGGCGAGACCCAGTACTTC,CASSLTGQKGETQYF
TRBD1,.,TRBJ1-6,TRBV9,TGTGCCAGCAGTCGGACAGGGGCCAATGGTTCACCCCTCCACTTT,CASSRTGANGSPLHF
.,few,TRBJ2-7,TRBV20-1,TGCAGTGCTAGTTCAGGGGGAGGATACGAGCAGTACTTC,CSASSGGGYEQYF
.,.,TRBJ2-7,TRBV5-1,TGCGCCAGCAGCACTGGACAGCCCGACTACGAGCAGTACTTC,CASSTGQPDYEQYF
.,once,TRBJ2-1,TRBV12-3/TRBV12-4,TGTGCCAGCAGTTCCGCAGGTTTTGGGGGTGAGCAGTTCTTC,CASSSAGFGGEQFF
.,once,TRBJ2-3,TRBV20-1,TGCAGTACTAGTATGGATGCGAGCGGCAGATACGCGTATTTT,CSTSMDASGRYAYF
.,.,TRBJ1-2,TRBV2,TGTGCCAGCAGTGAAGATGGGGGCCCAAACTATGGCTACACCTTC,CASSEDGGPNYGYTF
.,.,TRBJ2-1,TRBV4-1,TGCGCCAGCAGCCAAGCAATGGATGAGCAGTTCTTC,CASSQAMDEQFF
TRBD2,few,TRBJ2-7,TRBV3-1,TGTGCCAGCAGCCAAGACCTGGGGACTAGCGCCGGGAGCTCCTACGAGCAGTACTTC,CASSQDLGTSAGSSYEQYF
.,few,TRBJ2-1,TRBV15,TGTGCCACCAGCGTTAGTAGCTCCTACAATGAGCAGTTCTTC,CATSVSSSYNEQFF
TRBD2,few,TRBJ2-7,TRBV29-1,TGCAGCGGGTTAGCGGGAGCCGCTGAGCAGTACTTC,CSGLAGAAEQYF
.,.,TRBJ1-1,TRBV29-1,TGCAGCGTTGAGTCAGGGAGGACTGAAGCTTTCTTT,CSVESGRTEAFF
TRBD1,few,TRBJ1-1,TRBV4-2,TGTGCCAGCAGCCAAGAGCAACAGGGGGCAGGCACTGAAGCTTTCTTT,CASSQEQQGAGTEAFF
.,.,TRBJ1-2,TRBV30,TGTGCCTGGAGTGTACCAGGGGAGGTTGGCTACACCTTC,CAWSVPGEVGYTF
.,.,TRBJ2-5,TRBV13,TGTGCCAGCAGCTTACTGGGGAGAATCCAAGGTGAGCAGTACTTC,CASSLLGRIQGEQYF
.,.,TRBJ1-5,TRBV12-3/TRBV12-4,TGTGCCAGCAGAACGGGACGGCCCCAGAATCAGCCCCAGCATTTT,CASRTGRPQNQPQHF
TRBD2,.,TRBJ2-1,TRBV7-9,TGTGCCAGCAGCGGCGGACTAGCGGTAAATGAGCAGTTCTTC,CASSGGLAVNEQFF
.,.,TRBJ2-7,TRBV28,TGTGCCAGCAGTTTCCTAGGCCTCCTTTACGAGCAGTACTTC,CASSFLGLLYEQYF
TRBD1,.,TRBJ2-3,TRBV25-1,TGTGCCAGCACCGGGGACAGGGGGCAAACAGATACGCAGTATTTT,CASTGDRGQTDTQYF
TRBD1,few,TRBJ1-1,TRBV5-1,TGCGCCAGCAGCGGGCGGACAGGGGTAGGCACTGAAGCTTTCTTT,CASSGRTGVGTEAFF
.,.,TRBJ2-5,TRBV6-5,TGTGCCAGCAGCAGGACTGCTTCCCAAGAGACCCAGTACTTC,CASSRTASQETQYF
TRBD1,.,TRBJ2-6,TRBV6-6,TGTGCCAGCAGCCGTAACAGGGGGCCTGGGGCCAACGTCCTGACTTTC,CASSRNRGPGANVLTF
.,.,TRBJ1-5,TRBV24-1,TGTGCCACCAGTGCCGGCGGGGTGGGATATCAGCCCCAGCATTTT,CATSAGGVGYQPQHF
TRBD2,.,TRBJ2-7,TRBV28,TGTGCCAGCAGCCGACCGGGCGGGAGTAGTTACGAGCAGTACTTC,CASSRPGGSSYEQYF
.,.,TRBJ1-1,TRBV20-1,TGCAGTGCACCCGGGGGAGAATTGAACACTGAAGCTTTCTTT,CSAPGGELNTEAFF
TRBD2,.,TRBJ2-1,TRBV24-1,TGTGCCACCAGTGATCCGACTAGCGGGAAGTACAATGAGCAGTTCTTC,CATSDPTSGKYNEQFF
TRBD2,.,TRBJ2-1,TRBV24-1,TGTGCCACCAGTGATGCGGGACTAGTATATCGGCAGTCCTTC,CATSDAGLVYRQSF
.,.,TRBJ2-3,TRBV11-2,TGTGCCAGCAGCTGGGTGACAGAAGATACGCAGTATTTT,CASSWVTEDTQYF
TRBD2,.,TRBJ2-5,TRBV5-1,TGCGCCAGCAGCTTGGGGACTAGAGTCTCCAATGAGCAGTACTTC,CASSLGTRVSNEQYF
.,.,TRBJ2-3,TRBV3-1,TGTGCCAGCAGCCAAGAAAACAGACCAGATACGCAGTATTTT,CASSQENRPDTQYF
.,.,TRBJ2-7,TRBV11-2,TGTGCCAGCAGCTCCCCCGGTCCCTTGGGATCCTACGAGCAGTACTTC,CASSSPGPLGSYEQYF
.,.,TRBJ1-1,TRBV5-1,TGCGCCAGTCGCGGGGAAGGGGCGTACACTGAAGCTTTCTTT,CASRGEGAYTEAFF
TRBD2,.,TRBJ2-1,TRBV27,TGTGCCAGCAGTTCCCTGACTAGCGGGACCTCCTACAATGAGCAGTTCTTC,CASSSLTSGTSYNEQFF
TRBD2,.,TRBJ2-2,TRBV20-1,TGCAGTGCCCCACTAGCGAGGAACACCGGGGAGCTGTTTTTT,CSAPLARNTGELFF
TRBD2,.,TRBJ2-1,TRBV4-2,TGTGCCAGCAGCCAAAGGACTAGCGGGACGATCTACAATGAGCAGTTCTTC,CASSQRTSGTIYNEQFF
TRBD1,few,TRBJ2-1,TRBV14,TGTGCCAGTAGCCGACTGACCGGGACAGTACCGAATGAGCAGTTCTTC,CASSRLTGTVPNEQFF
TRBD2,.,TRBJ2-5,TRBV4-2,TGTGCCAGCAGCCAGGGTCCCCTTTCTGAGCGGGATTCACAAGAGACCCAGTACTTC,CASSQGPLSERDSQETQYF
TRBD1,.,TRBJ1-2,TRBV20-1,TGCAGTGCCGTGACAGGGTCACTTGGCTACACCTTC,CSAVTGSLGYTF
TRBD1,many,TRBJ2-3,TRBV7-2,TGTGCCAGCAGCCTCAGGGGGAGCACAGATACGCAGTATTTT,CASSLRGSTDTQYF
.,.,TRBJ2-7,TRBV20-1,TGCAGTGCTAGAGCGGACGTATACGAGCAGTACTTC,CSARADVYEQYF
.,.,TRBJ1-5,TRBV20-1,TGCAGTATAGGGGGGTATGATCAGCCCCAGCATTTT,CSIGGYDQPQHF
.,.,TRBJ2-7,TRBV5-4,TGTGCCAGCAGCTTGGTACAGGGACCCTCCTACGAGCAGTACTTC,CASSLVQGPSYEQYF
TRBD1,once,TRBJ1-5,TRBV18,TGCGCCAGCTGTTACAGGGGATCGGGGCAGCCCCAGCATTTT,CASCYRGSGQPQHF
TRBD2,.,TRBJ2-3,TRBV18,TGTGCCAGCTCACCACCCGTGAGGCTAGCGGGAGTCTGGAGAGACGCGTATTTT,CASSPPVRLAGVWRDAYF
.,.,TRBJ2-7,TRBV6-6,TGTGCCAGCAGAGACAGCGCCCGCTACGAGCAGTACTTC,CASRDSARYEQYF
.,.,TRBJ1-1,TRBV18,TGTGCCAGCTCACCACCGAGGGGTGCGGGCCCTGAAGCTTTCTTT,CASSPPRGAGPEAFF
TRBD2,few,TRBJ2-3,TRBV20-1,TGCAGTGTAAACGCGGGAGCGGGAGATACGCAGTATTTT,CSVNAGAGDTQYF
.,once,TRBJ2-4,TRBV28,TGTGCCAGCAGCTGGGGCGGGCTACTCCTAGCCAAAAACATTCAGTACTTC,CASSWGGLLLAKNIQYF
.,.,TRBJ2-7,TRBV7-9,TGTGCCAGCAGCTTAGGTGCCGGGGGGACAGCGACCTACGAGCAGTACTTC,CASSLGAGGTATYEQYF
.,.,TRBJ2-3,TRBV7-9,TGTGCCAGCAGCCCCATCCCGGAGTATCGGAACGCGTATTTT,CASSPIPEYRNAYF
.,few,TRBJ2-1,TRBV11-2,TGTGCCAGCAGCACTTCGGGGCTTGTTGAGCAGTTCTTC,CASSTSGLVEQFF
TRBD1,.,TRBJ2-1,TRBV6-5,TGTGCCAGCAGTCCCCCGGACAGGGGGCTCTACAATGAGCAGTTCTTC,CASSPPDRGLYNEQFF
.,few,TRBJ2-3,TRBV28,TGTGCCAGCAGTCGGGGAGGAGATACGCAGTATTTT,CASSRGGDTQYF
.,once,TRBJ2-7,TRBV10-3,TGTGCCACCGATGCGGGCGAGAGAGGACTTTACGAGCAGTACTTC,CATDAGERGLYEQYF